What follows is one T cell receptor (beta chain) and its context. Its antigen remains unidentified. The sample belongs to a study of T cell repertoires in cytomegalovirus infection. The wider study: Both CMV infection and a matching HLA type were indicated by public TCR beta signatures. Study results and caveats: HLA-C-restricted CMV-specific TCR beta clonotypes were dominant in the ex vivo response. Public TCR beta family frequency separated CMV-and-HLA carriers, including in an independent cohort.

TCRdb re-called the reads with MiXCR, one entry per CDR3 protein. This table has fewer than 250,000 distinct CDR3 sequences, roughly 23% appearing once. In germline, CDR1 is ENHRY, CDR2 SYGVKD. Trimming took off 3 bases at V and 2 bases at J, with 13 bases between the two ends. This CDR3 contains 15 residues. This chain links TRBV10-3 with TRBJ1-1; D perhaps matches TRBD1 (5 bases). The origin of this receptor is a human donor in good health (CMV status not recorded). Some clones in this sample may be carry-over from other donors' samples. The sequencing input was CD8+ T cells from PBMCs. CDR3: CAISDWDGGNTEAFF. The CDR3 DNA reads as TGTGCCATCAGTGACTGGGACGGGGGAAACACTGAAGCTTTCTTT.